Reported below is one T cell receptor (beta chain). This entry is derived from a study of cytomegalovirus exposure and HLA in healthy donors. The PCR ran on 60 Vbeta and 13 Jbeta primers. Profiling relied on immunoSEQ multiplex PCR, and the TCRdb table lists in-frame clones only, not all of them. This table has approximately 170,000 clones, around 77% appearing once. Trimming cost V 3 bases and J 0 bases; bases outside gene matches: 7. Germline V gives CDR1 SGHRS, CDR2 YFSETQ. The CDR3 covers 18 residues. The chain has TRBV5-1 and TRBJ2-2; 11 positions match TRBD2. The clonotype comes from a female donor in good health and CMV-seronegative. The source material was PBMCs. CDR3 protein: CASSSSPTSGANTGELFF. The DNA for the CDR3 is TGCGCCAGCAGCTCTAGTCCGACTAGCGGGGCGAACACCGGGGAGCTGTTTTTT.